This TCR beta chain was retrieved from a study of PD-1 blockade in classical Hodgkin lymphoma. Profiled with immunoSEQ multiplex PCR; TCRdb holds only in-frame clones, not every one. The table shows some 10,000 clones, with 70% to 85% occurring only once. General study findings and limits: Patients with an early start, nivolumab under 1 year after ASCT, were excluded.

As concerns this clone: Its antigen is not identified.

The germline CDR1 and CDR2 sequences are GTSNPN and SVGIG (reference sequence). With 0 bases clipped from V and 1 base from J, the junction kept 3 bases outside the gene matches. CDR3 length: 15 residues. Time point noted: cycle 4 day 1 (C4D1), after 5 to 7 weeks of nivolumab. Every patient had relapsed following autologous stem cell transplantation, and cohorts differed in brentuximab vedotin exposure. The gene calls are TRBV30 and TRBJ1-3; 7 nucleotides line up with TRBD1. The input for sequencing was peripheral blood mononuclear cells (PBMCs), taken before the fourth cycle of nivolumab. This TCR derives from a human donor with classical Hodgkin lymphoma. CDR3 sequence reads: CAWSVTGVSGNTIYF. The CDR3 nucleotides are TGTGCCTGGAGTGTAACAGGGGTGTCTGGAAACACCATATATTTT.